The rows below give T cell receptor beta chains drawn from one sample of a study of CD8+ T cells in alopecia areata. This table comes from immunoSEQ multiplex PCR, and its TCRdb copy is limited to in-frame clones, with some not included. This table holds 50,000 to 65,000 clones, about 43% found once. The specimen comprised CD8+ T cells sorted from blood, sampled around week 36, from a patient treated with tofacitinib. The receptor set was obtained from a human donor with alopecia areata. CDR3s leave out the opening cysteine and the closing phenylalanine or tryptophan. Fields, in order: J gene, V gene, CDR3 protein.

>TRBJ2-2|TRBV19
ALRGGLIGELF
>TRBJ2-1|TRBV19
ASSMWGLAGNNEQF
>TRBJ1-4|TRBV2
ASSSTTGQEEKLF
>TRBJ2-7|TRBV27
ASGNRGRGEQY
>TRBJ2-7|TRBV2
ASSDPSGTSSYEQY
>TRBJ2-7|TRBV7-2
ASSFGGSGYEQY
>TRBJ2-7|TRBV29-1
SATIRDRGDKQY
>TRBJ2-5|TRBV6-1
ASSEPMGGGETQY
>TRBJ2-2|TRBV7-2
ASSPYPAGELF
>TRBJ1-5|TRBV6-5
ASSYRGSNQPQH
>TRBJ1-1|TRBV30
AWSLRANTEAF
>TRBJ1-2|TRBV30
AWSVLTRDGYT
>TRBJ2-1|TRBV15
ATSPRRAEQF
>TRBJ1-2|TRBV28
ASSPDREADFGYT
>TRBJ2-2|TRBV5-4
ASSEDGRSGTGELF
>TRBJ2-1|TRBV7-9
ASSPAWGTSYNEQF
>TRBJ1-2|TRBV4-1
ASSQVKGSSGYT
>TRBJ2-1|TRBV30
AWCLAGGGEQF
>TRBJ1-2|TRBV30
ARDIGRLDGYT
>TRBJ1-5|TRBV6-6
AGGLPQH
>TRBJ2-7|TRBV9
ASSVGGSKSDEQY
>TRBJ2-3|TRBV7-6
ASSQRGGRWGWVGTDTQY
>TRBJ2-7|TRBV15
ATSRPTTGSEQY
>TRBJ2-7|TRBV29-1
SVEEDYEQY
>TRBJ1-3|TRBV5-6
ASTYSGNTIY
>TRBJ2-7|TRBV29-1
SVEEGGGEQY
>TRBJ2-7|TRBV4-3
ASSQEPLGRENEQY
>TRBJ2-3|TRBV7-2
ASSRASGSRDTQY
>TRBJ2-1|TRBV29-1
SVVPYNEQF